This paragraph covers one TCR beta chain sequence. There is no known antigen for this receptor. No base quality information exists; no much larger clone differs at one position. V loses 4 bases, J loses 3 bases, and the germline ends lie 20 bases apart. CDR1 and CDR2 are read off the germline V gene as KGHDR and SFDVKD. The CDR3 spans 17 residues, from the cysteine through the phenylalanine. CDR3 DNA only is kept here, 51 bases in frame from base 1. These data come from a study of blood T cell repertoires in COVID-19 (dated by TCRdb to the early 2020s). Turning to the overall study: Collaborator samples came from the United States, Italy and Spain and covered acute and convalescent phases of COVID-19. The prospective study material was composed of cDNA or gDNA derived from T cells, B-cell-depleted T cells, or PBMCs. Deeply sampled blood TCRbeta repertoires from subjects exposed to, actively infected with, or recovered from COVID-19 were included in the dataset. A freely available public database, intended as a resource for researchers studying the immune response to SARS-CoV-2, is where the repertoires were released. Samples came from the ongoing ImmuneRACE study (first 160 participants) plus 1,254 subjects from 6 global collaborators. A de-identified subject ID, COVID-19 status, age in years and sex were almost always included in the sample metadata. Where available, HLA class I and class II types were obtained from metadata supplied by the sample provider rather than from assay-based typing. Broader findings and caveats from the paper: How much clinical and demographic metadata was included differed by source and by participant, and the metadata was provided uncurated.

Collaborating institutions collected whole blood in K2EDTA tubes following their own protocols. Collaborator samples were shipped for TCRbeta analysis as frozen whole blood, isolated PBMCs, or DNA extracted from either sample type. The immunoSEQ Assay, a bias-controlled multiplex PCR, was used to amplify TCRbeta CDR3 regions from genomic DNA. As for the authors' bioinformatics: Nucleated cell counts per sample were estimated from amplification of reference gene primers within the assay. To quantify the absolute abundance of each unique TCRbeta CDR3 rearrangement, sequence reads were collapsed and filtered. For each sample, productive Simpson clonality was calculated as the square root of Simpson's diversity index over productive rearrangements. TCRdb took this table from immuneACCESS and kept in-frame rearrangements with V and J called. Such tables lack part of the clones; where checked against another copy, unresolved V genes explain under half of the gap, and the rest is unexplained. V and J calls and clone size are given by that table; D and trimming were obtained from the DNA. Here the sample has tens of thousands of clones; approximately 83% occur a single time. More than 4% of the sample lies in the top ten.

The chain was built from TRBV24-1 and TRBJ2-5; perhaps TRBD2 is the D gene, with 5 bases matching. This receptor was taken from a woman in her sixties or seventies with acute or convalescent COVID-19. The sample was peripheral blood. The CDR3 corresponds to CATSERAHLGAEETQYF. The DNA sequence is TGTGCCACCAGTGAACGTGCCCACTTGGGAGCGGAAGAGACCCAGTACTTC.